The 20 T cell receptor beta chains presented below share a single source sample, sequenced in a study of T cell responses to AZD1222 COVID-19 vaccine. Assay used: immunoSEQ multiplex PCR; TCRdb lists only in-frame clones, some missing. The sample lists around 200,000 clones, over 85% occurring once. Sequences were derived from peripheral blood, sampled 28 days after the second dose of the MenACWY control vaccine. The receptor source for this set is an adult who received the MenACWY meningococcal vaccine as a control.

V gene TRBV28 combines with J gene TRBJ1-3; weak D call: TRBD1 (5 bases). CDR1 and CDR2 from the germline V gene are MDHEN and SYDVKM. The V gene lost 6 bases and the J gene lost 0 bases, with 9 bases spanning the gap. This CDR3 is 14 amino acids long. The CDR3 is CASSSTVSGNTIYF. The CDR3 DNA follows: TGTGCCAGCAGCTCGACAGTCTCTGGAAACACCATATATTTT.

The chain uses TRBV25-1 and TRBJ1-1; D gene unclear. V lost 8 bases to trimming and J lost 5 bases, with 18 bases between them. The CDR3 has 14 amino acids. CDR1 and CDR2 (germline): MGHDK, SYGVNS. Written as DNA, the CDR3 is TGTGCCAGCGGCACCGGGATCCCGGGGACTGAAGCTTTCTTT. This sequence encodes CASGTGIPGTEAFF.

This chain links TRBV4-1 with TRBJ2-1; D tentatively fits TRBD1 or TRBD2 (5 bases each). Per the germline V gene, CDR1 is MGHRA and CDR2 is YSYEKL. V shed 4 bases and J shed 2 bases, with 18 bases lying between them. The CDR3 spans 17 residues. CDR3 protein: CASSPRRRDGPYNEQFF. Here the CDR3 DNA reads TGCGCCAGCAGCCCCCGTCGTAGGGACGGACCCTACAATGAGCAGTTCTTC.

The chain joins TRBV18 to TRBJ1-3; D not certain. In germline, CDR1 is KGHSH, CDR2 LQKENI. V lost 3 bases to trimming and J lost 4 bases, with 16 bases between them. This CDR3 is 16 amino acids long. The CDR3, as DNA: TGTGCCAGCTCACCCAACGATGCGCCGTCAGGAAACACCATATATTTT. Protein product: CASSPNDAPSGNTIYF.

The V and J genes are TRBV13 and TRBJ1-3; D remains unclear. The germline CDR1 and CDR2 sequences are PRHDT and FYEKMQ (reference sequence). V lost 5 bases to trimming and J lost 0 bases, with 8 bases between them. The CDR3 totals 14 residues. This CDR3 is CASSRVDSGNTIYF. The CDR3 nucleotides read TGTGCCAGCAGCCGGGTCGACTCTGGAAACACCATATATTTT.

This chain uses TRBV28 with TRBJ1-2, with TRBD1 identical over 10 bases. Trimming removed 6 bases from V and 8 bases from J; junction bases left unmatched: 9. The CDR3 covers 14 residues. In germline, CDR1 is MDHEN, CDR2 SYDVKM. CDR3 sequence reads: CASRRQGAPGGYTF. In nucleotides, the CDR3 is TGTGCCAGCAGACGACAGGGGGCGCCGGGAGGCTACACCTTC.

The V gene is TRBV12-3 or TRBV12-4, the J gene TRBJ2-5; tentatively, D is TRBD2 (6 bases). The V and J ends lost 4 bases and 2 bases respectively, with 8 bases between them. The CDR3 runs to 13 residues. CDR3 residues: CASSYGSQETQYF. The CDR3, as DNA: TGTGCCAGCAGTTACGGGAGTCAAGAGACCCAGTACTTC.

V is TRBV7-8 and J is TRBJ1-2; D remains unclear. Germline loops: CDR1 SGHVS, CDR2 FQNEAQ. The CDR3 runs 14 residues. V dropped 5 bases and J dropped 0 bases, with 10 bases sitting between them. Here the CDR3 reads CASSARTANYGYTF. In nucleotides, the CDR3 is TGTGCCAGCAGCGCCCGGACGGCTAACTATGGCTACACCTTC.

This clone was detected only a few times. The CDR3 here is CASSLGQGDYGYTF. The DNA of the CDR3 is TGTGCCAGCAGCTTGGGACAGGGTGACTATGGCTACACCTTC. J is TRBJ1-2 and V is TRBV5-6, with 7 bases that match TRBD1. V was pared by 0 bases and J by 3 bases, with 2 bases of the junction left unmatched. Germline CDR1 is SGHDT and CDR2 is YYEEEE. This CDR3 has 14 residues.

The V call is TRBV19, the J call TRBJ1-1; maybe TRBD1 (6 bases). The ends were cut back, 5 bases at V and 2 bases at J, with 12 bases in the middle. The CDR3 is 14 amino acids. Germline V gene lookup returns CDR1 LNHDA and CDR2 SQIVND (reference sequence). This chain's CDR3 is CASSPQGLNTEAFF. The CDR3 nucleotides read TGTGCCAGTAGTCCGCAGGGGTTAAACACTGAAGCTTTCTTT.

The count of this clone is one. The chain is built from TRBV7-2 and TRBJ2-7; 7 positions agree with TRBD1. Germline CDR1 is SGHTA and CDR2 is FQGNSA. The V gene end was trimmed by 5 bases and the J gene end by 7 bases; junction bases not matched to a gene: 8. The CDR3 spans 13 residues. CDR3 sequence (DNA): TGTGCCAGCAGCATGGGGACAGTCAATGAGCAGTACTTC. It codes for CASSMGTVNEQYF.

V gene TRBV6-4 combines with J gene TRBJ2-1, with D possibly TRBD2 on 6 matching bases. The V end lost 3 bases, the J end lost 8 bases, and 14 bases lay between the germline ends. CDR3 length equals 14 residues. Germline CDR1 reads MRHNA; CDR2 reads SNTAGT. The chain's CDR3 is CASSEAPGVDEQFF. DNA for the CDR3: TGTGCCAGCAGTGAGGCGCCGGGGGTTGATGAGCAGTTCTTC.

The chain employs TRBV2 and TRBJ2-3, with D perhaps TRBD2 (7 bases). Trimming took 4 bases from V and 2 from J, leaving 13 bases between them. Germline V gene data show CDR1 as SNHLY and CDR2 as FYNNEI. The CDR3 length is 15 residues. CDR3 in DNA: TGTGCCAGCAGTGGAGGGGGGGGACACACAGATACGCAGTATTTT. Protein: CASSGGGGHTDTQYF.

The rearrangement links TRBV7-2 to TRBJ1-2, with 7 bases matching TRBD1. The CDR3 length is 16 residues. Trimming removed 1 base from V and 4 bases from J; junction bases left unmatched: 9. In germline, CDR1 is SGHTA, CDR2 FQGNSA. CDR3 sequence (DNA): TGTGCCAGCAGCTTAGTACCCGACAGGGTCCTCTATGGCTACACCTTC. This translates into CASSLVPDRVLYGYTF.

The V call is TRBV9, the J call TRBJ1-6, with a weak D call TRBD1 (5 bases). The CDR3 is 14 residues long. Trimming stripped 7 bases from V and 8 bases from J, with 16 bases between. Per the germline V gene, CDR1 is SGDLS and CDR2 is YYNGEE. In DNA form, the CDR3 reads TGTGCCAGCGGAGAGACAGCGACTGATTCACCCCTCCACTTT. Translated: CASGETATDSPLHF. Using reference TRBV9 and TRBJ1-6 for the parts outside the CDR3, the full variable domain is DSGVTQTPKHLITATGQRVTLRCSPRSGDLSVYWYQQSLDQGLQFLIQYYNGEERAKGNILERFSAQQFPDLHSELNLSSLELGDSALYFCASGETATDSPLHFGNGTRLTVT.

The CDR3 loop reads CASSLGVDRTTEAFF. DNA for the CDR3: TGCGCCAGCAGCTTGGGAGTTGATAGGACCACTGAAGCTTTCTTT. The V and J genes are TRBV5-1 and TRBJ1-1; D gene unclear. The CDR3 is 15 amino acids. V lost 0 bases, J lost 4 bases, and 13 bases lay in between. Germline loops: CDR1 SGHRS, CDR2 YFSETQ.

The chain recombines TRBV9 with TRBJ1-1, with D uncertain. Germline-derived CDR1 and CDR2 are SGDLS and YYNGEE. The ends were cut back, 3 bases at V and 8 bases at J, with 17 bases in the middle. The CDR3 is made up of 14 amino acids. The CDR3 DNA reads as TGTGCCAGCAGCGCCCAACAGCTCCTCGGGGAAGCTTTCTTT. Translating it yields CASSAQQLLGEAFF.

Comments on this clone: Other DNA sequences in this specimen translate into the identical CDR3. The rearrangement links TRBV3-1 (or the pseudogene TRBV3-2) to TRBJ1-1; D ambiguous. The CDR3 contains 13 residues. Germline CDR1 and CDR2: LGHDT and YNNKEL (reference sequence). V lost 1 base and J lost 3, with 6 bases in between. The CDR3 DNA sequence: TGTGCCAGCAGCCAAGGGTCCCACACTGAAGCTTTCTTT. Translating it yields CASSQGSHTEAFF.

The V call is TRBV24-1, the J call TRBJ1-2; no firm D call. CDR1 is KGHDR and CDR2 is SFDVKD in the germline V gene. This CDR3 is 13 amino acids long. Trimming removed 1 base from V and 10 bases from J, with 12 bases in between. The CDR3 sequence is CATSDLRAQAYTF. The CDR3 bases are TGTGCCACCAGTGATTTAAGGGCCCAGGCCTACACCTTC.

The V gene is TRBV6-5, the J gene TRBJ2-1, with D perhaps matching TRBD1 (5 bases). This CDR3 contains 15 residues. V was clipped by 5 bases and J by 1 base, with 12 bases between them. CDR1 is MNHEY, CDR2 SVGAGI, per germline. The CDR3 DNA reads as TGTGCCAGCAGTACCGGACATACTTCCTACAATGAGCAGTTCTTC. Translated, it gives CASSTGHTSYNEQFF.